Shown below are 9 T cell receptor beta chains from a single sample sequenced in a study of blood T cell repertoires in COVID-19 (TCRdb year 2020). The library was obtained by the immunoSEQ multiplex PCR assay. Entries here come from immuneACCESS through TCRdb and include only in-frame sequences with V and J called. Some clones fail to appear in such tables; in the studies checked, an unresolved V gene covers under half of the shortfall, and the cause of the remainder is unknown. Within this sample are about 180,000 clones, with 89% of them counted one time only. The ten largest clonotypes hold 1.9% of the sample. Sequencing was performed on peripheral blood. The source of these receptors is a man aged 18-30 years who had recovered from COVID-19.

The V and J genes are TRBV19 and TRBJ1-2; 7 bases map to TRBD1. The length of the CDR3 is 14 residues. J gave up 4 bases and V 10 bases, and 12 bases lay outside the gene matches. Germline V lookup: CDR1 LNHDA, CDR2 SQIVND (reference sequence). CDR3 nucleotides: TGTGCCACCCGGGATTTGGGACAGTTCTATGGCTACACCTTC. Encoded protein: CATRDLGQFYGYTF. The entire variable domain, with the rest obtained from reference TRBV19 and TRBJ1-2, is as follows: DGGITQSPKYLFRKEGQNVTLSCEQNLNHDAMYWYRQDPGQGLRLIYYSQIVNDFQKGDIAEGYSVSREKKESFPLTVTSAQKNPTAFYLCATRDLGQFYGYTFGSGTRLTVV.

The CDR3 region has the DNA TGTGCCAGTAGTATAGGGGGAGGGGCAGGCAATCAGCCCCAGCATTTT. This sequence encodes CASSIGGGAGNQPQHF. The chain joins TRBV19 to TRBJ1-5; perhaps TRBD1 as D (5 bases). Germline V gene data show CDR1 as LNHDA and CDR2 as SQIVND (reference sequence). This CDR3 has 16 residues. Between the trimmed V and J ends, which lost 1 base and 2 bases, there was a span of 12 bases.

V and J are TRBV19 and TRBJ2-1, with D possibly being TRBD2 (6 bases). Trimming stripped 7 bases from V and 1 base from J, with 8 bases between. Germline CDR1 reads LNHDA; CDR2 reads SQIVND (reference sequence). The length of the CDR3 is 13 residues. CDR3 sequence reads: CASNGGSYNEQFF. The CDR3 bases are TGTGCCAGTAACGGAGGGTCCTACAATGAGCAGTTCTTC.

This clone has a single count. V usage is TRBV28 and J usage is TRBJ1-5; tentatively, D is TRBD1 (6 bases). V was shortened by 7 bases and J by 8 bases, with 15 bases between the two germline ends. This CDR3 has 13 residues. Germline V gene lookup returns CDR1 MDHEN and CDR2 SYDVKM. CDR3 nucleotides: TGTGCCAGCACCCTAGACAGGTCGGAGCCCCAGCATTTT. This sequence encodes CASTLDRSEPQHF.

The V and J genes are TRBV4-2 and TRBJ2-1; the D is unclear. The length of the CDR3 is 13 residues. The V end lost 3 bases, the J end lost 6 bases, and 9 bases lay between the germline ends. In germline, CDR1 is LGHNA, CDR2 YNFKEQ. CDR3 amino acids: CASSQLDSNEQFF. Written as DNA, the CDR3 is TGTGCCAGCAGCCAGTTAGACTCCAATGAGCAGTTCTTC.

In nucleotides, the CDR3 is TGTGCCAGCAGCAAAGGGCAGGGCTCCTACGAGCAGTACTTC. Its protein is CASSKGQGSYEQYF. This chain links TRBV3-1 (or the pseudogene TRBV3-2) with TRBJ2-7; D is possibly TRBD1 (5 bases). In germline, CDR1 is LGHDT, CDR2 YNNKEL (reference sequence). The V end was cut by 5 bases, the J end by 0 bases, with 11 bases between. This CDR3 comprises 14 residues.

The J gene is TRBJ2-7, the V gene TRBV5-1; 8 bases match TRBD1. The CDR3 consists of 16 residues. V lost 3 bases, J lost 6 bases, and 14 bases stayed unmatched. Germline CDR1 is SGHRS and CDR2 is YFSETQ. CDR3 DNA sequence: TGCGCCAGCAGCTCGCCCCAGCTCGCAGGGGGCGGCGAGCAGTACTTC. This encodes CASSSPQLAGGGEQYF.

This rearrangement joins TRBV27 to TRBJ1-4; 7 positions agree with TRBD1. The junction had 9 bases not matched to a gene; V was cut back by 5 bases and J by 3 bases. Germline V CDR1 and CDR2: MNHEY, SMNVEV (reference sequence). The CDR3 loop spans 16 amino acids. CDR3 nucleotides: TGTGCCAGCAGTCCCAACTATGGGACAGCTAATGAAAAACTGTTTTTT. Translated, it gives CASSPNYGTANEKLFF. Full variable domain (rest looked up from reference TRBV27 and TRBJ1-4): EAQVTQNPRYLITVTGKKLTVTCSQNMNHEYMSWYRQDPGLGLRQIYYSMNVEVTDKGDVPEGYKVSRKEKRNFPLILESPSPNQTSLYFCASSPNYGTANEKLFFGSGTQLSVL.

The V call is TRBV19, the J call TRBJ2-1; 9 bases fit TRBD2. With 5 bases clipped from V and 9 bases from J, the junction kept 5 bases outside the gene matches. The CDR3 contains 13 residues. Germline CDR1 reads LNHDA; CDR2 reads SQIVND (reference sequence). CDR3 amino acids: CASSGLAGSEQFF. The CDR3 DNA sequence: TGTGCCAGTAGTGGTCTAGCGGGGAGTGAGCAGTTCTTC.